The rows below give T cell receptor beta chains drawn from one sample of a study of cytomegalovirus exposure and HLA in healthy donors. Produced via immunoSEQ multiplex PCR; TCRdb's table is partial and in-frame only. This sample has some 120,000 clones, with more than 60% found just once. Sequenced input: PBMCs. These TCRs come from a woman aged 60-75 years in good health and CMV-seropositive. CDR3s include the opening cysteine and the closing phenylalanine or tryptophan. Each record gives: clone size, J gene, D gene, V gene, CDR3 protein, CDR3 DNA. A D gene is named only where the DNA matches it firmly. Expanded clones get a size class; other rows say once, few or many, or leave the size out.

NA | TRBJ1-2 | TRBD1 | TRBV19 | CASSTQDRLPYGYTF | TGTGCCAGTAGTACCCAGGACAGGCTCCCCTATGGCTACACCTTC
NA | TRBJ1-2 | TRBD1 | TRBV7-2 | CASSWDIRQGAQGYTF | TGTGCCAGCAGCTGGGACATAAGACAGGGGGCGCAGGGCTACACCTTC
NA | TRBJ2-1 | NA | TRBV11-2 | CASSLGGSSYNEQFF | TGTGCCAGCAGCTTAGGTGGGAGCTCCTACAATGAGCAGTTCTTC
few | TRBJ2-3 | TRBD1 | TRBV6-1 | CASSDAGQGTDTQYF | TGTGCCAGCAGTGATGCGGGACAGGGGACAGATACGCAGTATTTT
NA | TRBJ1-2 | NA | TRBV18 | CASSRTEGSYGYTF | TGTGCCAGCTCACGCACGGAGGGGAGTTATGGCTACACCTTC
NA | TRBJ2-3 | TRBD2 | TRBV13 | CASSLGLAGVVTDTQYF | TGTGCCAGCAGCTTAGGCCTAGCGGGAGTAGTCACAGATACGCAGTATTTT
once | TRBJ2-2 | NA | TRBV6-6 | CASTSHDRRDTGELFF | TGTGCCAGCACTTCACATGATAGGCGGGACACCGGGGAGCTGTTTTTT
NA | TRBJ1-1 | NA | TRBV23-1 | CATKQGRVLANTEAFF | TGCGCCACAAAACAAGGCCGGGTCCTGGCAAACACTGAAGCTTTCTTT
once | TRBJ1-1 | NA | TRBV2 | CASSPPGNTEAFF | TGTGCCAGCAGTCCCCCGGGGAACACTGAAGCTTTCTTT
NA | TRBJ1-1 | NA | TRBV27 | CASSPRSLWNTEAFF | TGTGCCAGCAGCCCGAGAAGTTTGTGGAACACTGAAGCTTTCTTT
NA | TRBJ2-1 | NA | TRBV7-6 | CASSPSEGPPRAVNEQFF | TGTGCCAGCAGTCCCTCGGAGGGCCCCCCGAGAGCGGTCAATGAGCAGTTCTTC
NA | TRBJ2-2 | TRBD2 | TRBV6-6 | CASGGLAEGTGELFF | TGTGCCAGCGGGGGACTAGCGGAAGGCACCGGGGAGCTGTTTTTT
once | TRBJ2-1 | TRBD2 | TRBV5-4 | CASSLGSGGFLNNEQFF | TGTGCCAGCAGCTTGGGGAGCGGGGGGTTTCTCAACAATGAGCAGTTCTTC
NA | TRBJ2-1 | TRBD2 | TRBV7-2 | CASSLGSGRSSYNEQFF | TGTGCCAGCAGCTTAGGTTCCGGGAGGAGCTCCTACAATGAGCAGTTCTTC
NA | TRBJ2-5 | NA | TRBV30 | CAWSSRSLETQYF | TGTGCCTGGAGTTCCCGGAGCCTAGAGACCCAGTACTTC
NA | TRBJ2-7 | NA | TRBV6-5 | CASSRPQGYEQYF | TGTGCCAGCAGTCGACCTCAGGGTTACGAGCAGTACTTC
NA | TRBJ1-3 | TRBD1 | TRBV28 | CASRPRGTGGNTIYF | TGTGCCAGCAGACCCCGCGGGACAGGTGGAAACACCATATATTTT
NA | TRBJ2-7 | TRBD2 | TRBV4-3 | CASSQDSGYEQYF | TGCGCCAGCAGCCAAGATAGCGGGTACGAGCAGTACTTC
NA | TRBJ2-5 | TRBD2 | TRBV28 | CASSFEVLAGGGETQYF | TGTGCCAGCAGTTTTGAGGTTCTAGCGGGGGGAGGAGAGACCCAGTACTTC
NA | TRBJ2-5 | TRBD1 | TRBV15 | CATSRARTGTGRGETQYF | TGTGCCACCAGCAGAGCCCGTACCGGGACAGGGAGGGGAGAGACCCAGTACTTC
NA | TRBJ2-7 | NA | TRBV5-1 | CASSLGGAGQAEQYF | TGCGCCAGCAGCTTGGGAGGAGCAGGGCAGGCGGAGCAGTACTTC
NA | TRBJ1-1 | NA | TRBV4-3 | CASSQVSNTEAFF | TGCGCCAGCAGCCAAGTAAGCAACACTGAAGCTTTCTTT
NA | TRBJ1-5 | TRBD1 | TRBV19 | CASSYRDRGREPQHF | TGTGCCAGTAGCTACCGGGACAGGGGGCGCGAGCCCCAGCATTTT
NA | TRBJ1-2 | TRBD1 | TRBV6-5 | CASLRQGLHGYTF | TGTGCCAGCCTCAGACAGGGACTTCATGGCTACACCTTC
NA | TRBJ1-1 | TRBD1 | TRBV6-5 | CASSAGQPNTEAFF | TGTGCCAGCAGCGCGGGACAGCCTAACACTGAAGCTTTCTTT
NA | TRBJ2-5 | TRBD2 | TRBV11-2 | CASSFYTSGKETQYF | TGTGCCAGCAGCTTTTACACTAGCGGAAAAGAGACCCAGTACTTC
NA | TRBJ1-2 | NA | TRBV30 | CAWRPDLFGYTF | TGTGCCTGGAGACCCGACTTATTTGGCTACACCTTC
once | TRBJ1-4 | NA | TRBV6-6 | CASRTDRILGEKLFF | TGTGCCAGCAGGACCGACAGGATTCTAGGTGAAAAACTGTTTTTT
NA | TRBJ2-6 | NA | TRBV7-2 | CASSIRVSGANVLTF | TGTGCCAGCAGCATCAGGGTCTCGGGGGCCAACGTCCTGACTTTC
once | TRBJ1-1 | NA | TRBV7-9 | CASSLYRVTEAFF | TGTGCCAGCAGCTTATACAGGGTGACTGAAGCTTTCTTT
NA | TRBJ1-1 | NA | TRBV5-1 | CASSLGKRRGTEAFF | TGCGCCAGCAGCTTGGGTAAGCGCAGGGGCACTGAAGCTTTCTTT
few | TRBJ2-7 | TRBD2 | TRBV27 | CASSFWTSGYEQYF | TGTGCCAGCAGTTTTTGGACTAGCGGCTACGAGCAGTACTTC
NA | TRBJ2-5 | NA | TRBV30 | CAWSRGLETQYF | TGTGCCTGGTCCCGGGGTCTAGAGACCCAGTACTTC
NA | TRBJ1-1 | TRBD1 | TRBV30 | CAWRGQGISTEAFF | TGTGCCTGGAGGGGACAGGGAATATCCACTGAAGCTTTCTTT
NA | TRBJ1-3 | NA | TRBV5-4 | CASSINYRNTIYF | TGTGCCAGCAGCATTAACTATCGGAACACCATATATTTT
NA | TRBJ2-7 | NA | TRBV21-1 | CASSKTGGHEQYF | TGTGCCAGCAGCAAAACCGGAGGCCACGAGCAGTACTTC
NA | TRBJ1-1 | NA | TRBV27 | CASSMYSRGKNTEAFF | TGTGCCAGCAGTATGTACTCGCGAGGGAAGAACACTGAAGCTTTCTTT
NA | TRBJ1-5 | NA | TRBV6-1 | CASTTTEYQPQHF | TGTGCCAGCACCACAACAGAATATCAGCCCCAGCATTTT
NA | TRBJ1-5 | NA | TRBV6-1 | CASSEGEVSNQPQHF | TGTGCCAGCAGTGAAGGGGAGGTCAGCAATCAGCCCCAGCATTTT
once | TRBJ2-2 | TRBD2 | TRBV11-3 | CASGYSGGDAGELFF | TGTGCCAGCGGCTATAGCGGGGGGGACGCCGGGGAGCTGTTTTTT
few | TRBJ2-3 | TRBD2 | TRBV2 | CATSRRVAGGHSTDTQYF | TGTGCCACCTCCCGGCGGGTAGCGGGAGGCCATAGCACAGATACGCAGTATTTT
few | TRBJ2-7 | NA | TRBV4-3 | CASSQDYNRAYEQYF | TGCGCCAGCAGCCAAGATTATAACAGGGCCTACGAGCAGTACTTC
NA | TRBJ1-2 | TRBD1 | TRBV19 | CASSATGGIFGYTF | TGTGCCAGTAGTGCTACAGGGGGCATCTTTGGCTACACCTTC
NA | TRBJ2-1 | TRBD2 | TRBV29-1 | CSALQTSGRSEQFF | TGCAGCGCCCTTCAGACTAGCGGGAGAAGTGAGCAGTTCTTC
few | TRBJ2-3 | TRBD2 | TRBV29-1 | CSVETSGGPGDTQYF | TGCAGCGTCGAGACTAGCGGGGGGCCAGGGGATACGCAGTATTTT
NA | TRBJ1-2 | NA | TRBV4-1 | CASRLQGMGGYTF | TGCGCCAGCAGACTGCAGGGGATGGGTGGCTACACCTTC
NA | TRBJ1-2 | NA | TRBV18 | CASSPGGWDGYTF | TGTGCCAGCTCACCTGGCGGGTGGGATGGCTACACCTTC
NA | TRBJ2-2 | NA | TRBV30 | CAWRNQGNTGELFF | TGTGCCTGGAGAAATCAGGGAAACACCGGGGAGCTGTTTTTT